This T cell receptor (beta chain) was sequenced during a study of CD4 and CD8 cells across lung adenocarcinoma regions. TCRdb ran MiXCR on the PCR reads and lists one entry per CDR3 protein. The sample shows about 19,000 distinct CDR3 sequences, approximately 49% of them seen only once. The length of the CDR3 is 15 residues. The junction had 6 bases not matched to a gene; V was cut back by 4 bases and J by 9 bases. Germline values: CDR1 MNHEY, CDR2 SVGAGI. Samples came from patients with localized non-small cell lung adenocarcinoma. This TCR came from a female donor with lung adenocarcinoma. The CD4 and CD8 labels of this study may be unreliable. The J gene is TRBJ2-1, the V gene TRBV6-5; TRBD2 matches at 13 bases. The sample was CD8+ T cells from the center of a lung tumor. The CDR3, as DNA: TGTGCCAGCAGTTCTCCGGGACTAGCGGGACCTGAGCAGTTCTTC. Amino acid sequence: CASSSPGLAGPEQFF.